A selection of T cell receptor beta chains follows, all from one sample in a study of blood T cell repertoires in COVID-19. Sequenced by immunoSEQ multiplex PCR; TCRdb stores in-frame clones only, minus some. In the table there are around 320,000 clones, about 87% of which are singletons. Sequencing input: peripheral blood. The receptors derive from a woman aged 30 to 39 who had recovered from COVID-19. Both conserved end residues are part of each CDR3. D genes are given only for firm matches. Clone size is not always given. Where it is, it says once, few, many or a class for expanded clones.

d_call clone_size j_call v_call cdr3_nt cdr3_aa
. . TRBJ1-6 TRBV5-1 TGCGCCAGCAGCTTGTTACAGAATTCACCCCTCCACTTT CASSLLQNSPLHF
TRBD1 . TRBJ1-6 TRBV7-9 TGTGCCAGCAGCTTGGGACAGGGGTATTCACCCCTCCACTTT CASSLGQGYSPLHF
. once TRBJ1-2 TRBV9 TGTGCCAGCAGCGTAGGCCGCAGACTGATTAACTATGGCTACACCTTC CASSVGRRLINYGYTF
. once TRBJ2-7 TRBV11-2 TGTGCCAGCAAGCTTGGGGGCTCCCGGGTTCCCTACGAGCAGTACTTC CASKLGGSRVPYEQYF
TRBD2 . TRBJ2-5 TRBV30 TGTGCCTGGAGTGTACGAAGGACTAGCGGGGGCCAAGAGACCCAGTACTTC CAWSVRRTSGGQETQYF
. . TRBJ1-1 TRBV9 TGTGCCAGCAGCATCTATGGGGAGGGGCCCGAAGCTTTCTTT CASSIYGEGPEAFF
TRBD1 . TRBJ2-3 TRBV10-3 TGTGCCATCCGGGGACAGCCCACAGATACGCAGTATTTT CAIRGQPTDTQYF
TRBD1 . TRBJ2-7 TRBV6-2/TRBV6-3 TGTGCCAGCAGTTGGGACAGGGAACCGGCTGACGAGCAGTACTTC CASSWDREPADEQYF
. . TRBJ2-5 TRBV10-1 TGCGCCACTTTCCCCGAGACCCAGTACTTC CATFPETQYF
. . TRBJ1-1 TRBV12-3/TRBV12-4 TGTGCCAGCAGTTTAGCCCAGAACACTGAAGCTTTCTTT CASSLAQNTEAFF
. once TRBJ1-2 TRBV9 TGTGCCAGCAGCGTAGGGCAGGGGCACGACTATGGCTACACCTTC CASSVGQGHDYGYTF
. . TRBJ1-6 TRBV5-1 TGCGCCAGCAGCTTGGGTCTACAGGCGTATAATTCACCCCTCCACTTT CASSLGLQAYNSPLHF
TRBD1 . TRBJ1-5 TRBV2 TGTGCCAGCAGTGAATTGGACAGGGGGCGGGGTAGCAATCAGCCCCAGCATTTT CASSELDRGRGSNQPQHF
TRBD1 . TRBJ2-7 TRBV12-5 TGTGCTAGTGTTTCTTCCGGGTACAGGGACAGTAGAGACGAGCAGTACTTC CASVSSGYRDSRDEQYF
TRBD1 . TRBJ2-7 TRBV2 TGTGCCAGCAGTGAAAGGGCAGGGGGCGGCTACGAGCAGTACTTC CASSERAGGGYEQYF
. . TRBJ1-3 TRBV12-3/TRBV12-4 TGTGCCAGCATCCGGGCTGGAAACACCATATATTTT CASIRAGNTIYF
TRBD2 . TRBJ2-1 TRBV28 TGTGCCAGCAGTTTAGCGGGAGGCACCTACAATGAGCAGTTCTTC CASSLAGGTYNEQFF
. . TRBJ2-1 TRBV7-6 TGTGCCAGCAGCCCGGGGTTCTTC CASSPGFF
TRBD2 . TRBJ2-7 TRBV28 TGTGCCAGCAGTCAATTAGCGGGGGGCTACGAGCAGTACTTC CASSQLAGGYEQYF
TRBD1 . TRBJ1-1 TRBV7-2 TGTGCCAGCAGCTTAGTAGGGACAGGGGGCACGAACACTGAAGCTTTCTTT CASSLVGTGGTNTEAFF
. . TRBJ2-1 TRBV12-3/TRBV12-4 TGTGCCAGCAGGGGGGGGCCGTGGCAGTTCTTC CASRGGPWQFF
. . TRBJ2-1 TRBV5-1 TGCGCCAGCAGCTTGGCCGCAGGGGTCTCCTACAATGAGCAGTTCTTC CASSLAAGVSYNEQFF
TRBD1 . TRBJ1-5 TRBV29-1 TGCAGCGATAGACAGGGGCCAAGAGATAGCAATCAGCCCCAGCATTTT CSDRQGPRDSNQPQHF
TRBD1 . TRBJ1-2 TRBV6-4 TGTGCCAGCAGTGACCCGAATGAGGGACAGAGTGGTGGCTACACCTTC CASSDPNEGQSGGYTF
. . TRBJ1-2 TRBV13 TGTGCCAGCAGCCAGGGGCAGGGGTTTAAGTTCGACTATGGCTACACCTTC CASSQGQGFKFDYGYTF
TRBD1 . TRBJ2-1 TRBV28 TGTGCCAGCAGCAGCCGGGACAGGGGGCTAGGGGAGCAGTTCTTC CASSSRDRGLGEQFF
TRBD1 . TRBJ2-7 TRBV7-2 TGTGCCAGCAGCTTAACCGGGACAGGGACCTACGAGCAGTACTTC CASSLTGTGTYEQYF
. . TRBJ1-5 TRBV29-1 TGCAGCGTATGTATTGCGGGGGAGGATCAGCCCCAGCATTTT CSVCIAGEDQPQHF
TRBD1 few TRBJ2-5 TRBV30 TGTGCCTGGAGTGAAGGGACAGCCCAGGCCCAGTACTTC CAWSEGTAQAQYF
. . TRBJ2-7 TRBV6-5 TGTGCCAGCAGCCGAAACCTGGACAGCGTCTACGAGCAGTACTTC CASSRNLDSVYEQYF
TRBD1 . TRBJ2-7 TRBV19 TGTGCCAGTAGTGTGGGACAGGGGTACGAGCAGTACTTC CASSVGQGYEQYF
TRBD2 . TRBJ2-7 TRBV2 TGTGCCAGCAGCTCCCGACTAGCGGGGGGATCTCCCGGCTACGAGCAGTACTTC CASSSRLAGGSPGYEQYF
TRBD1 . TRBJ2-5 TRBV5-1 TGCGCCAGCAGCTTGGTTGGGGACAGACAAGAGACCCAGTACTTC CASSLVGDRQETQYF
TRBD2 . TRBJ2-7 TRBV5-1 TGCGCCAGCAGCTTGGCCGGGGGGGCCCCCTCCTACGAGCAGTACTTC CASSLAGGAPSYEQYF
. once TRBJ2-5 TRBV7-2 TGTGCCAGCAGCATTCAGCGGGCTAGTCAGGAGACCCAGTACTTC CASSIQRASQETQYF
TRBD1 . TRBJ1-5 TRBV19 TGTGCCAGTAGTCCTCCAGGGGGCGGATTGGGGAATAGCAATCAGCCCCAGCATTTT CASSPPGGGLGNSNQPQHF
TRBD2 few TRBJ2-3 TRBV4-2 TGTGCCAGCAGACCCACTAGCGGGGCAGATACGCAGTATTTT CASRPTSGADTQYF
TRBD2 . TRBJ2-2 TRBV6-2/TRBV6-3 TGTGCCAGCAGTTTCTCGGGGGGATCGAACACCGGGGAGCTGTTTTTT CASSFSGGSNTGELFF
. . TRBJ2-2 TRBV7-8 TGTGCCAGCAGCCCCCTCGAGGGGGCGAACACCGGGGAGCTGTTTTTT CASSPLEGANTGELFF
TRBD1 . TRBJ2-5 TRBV2 TGTGCCAGCAGTGGACAGGGAACCCAGTACTTC CASSGQGTQYF
TRBD1 few TRBJ2-7 TRBV20-1 TGCAGTGCCAGTAACCCGGGACAGGGGGGGTACGAGCAGTACTTC CSASNPGQGGYEQYF
TRBD2 . TRBJ2-1 TRBV18 TGTGCCAGCTCACCCATCGTGGCGGGGGAGGGTGAGCAGTTCTTC CASSPIVAGEGEQFF
TRBD2 . TRBJ2-7 TRBV4-1 TGCGCCAGCAGCCGCTTAGCGGGGTCCTCCTCCGAGCAGTACTTC CASSRLAGSSSEQYF
. few TRBJ1-6 TRBV2 TGTGCCAGCAACCCCGGGGGTGGGCATTCACCCCTCCACTTT CASNPGGGHSPLHF
. . TRBJ1-6 TRBV7-9 TGTGCCAGCAGCTTAGCGCAAGGGGTTGATAATTCACCCCTCCACTTT CASSLAQGVDNSPLHF
TRBD1 . TRBJ1-1 TRBV10-3 TGTGCCATCAGTGGGGGGACAGGGGCAACCAATGGGGACACTGAAGCTTTCTTT CAISGGTGATNGDTEAFF
. . TRBJ2-7 TRBV19 TGTGCCAGTAGTCCCGGTGGAGGGGCCGAGCAGTACTTC CASSPGGGAEQYF
. . TRBJ1-4 TRBV4-3 TGCGCCAGCAGCCAACAGGTAGACAGGTGGAATGAAAAACTGTTTTTT CASSQQVDRWNEKLFF
TRBD1 . TRBJ1-1 TRBV5-4 TGTGCCAGCAGCTTGGGTGGGACAGGCCCGGAGACTGAAGCTTTCTTT CASSLGGTGPETEAFF
TRBD1 . TRBJ1-1 TRBV6-2/TRBV6-3 TGTGCCAGCAGTTATAGACTGACAGGGGAATTGAACACTGAAGCTTTCTTT CASSYRLTGELNTEAFF
. . TRBJ1-6 TRBV6-6 TGTGCCAGCCGGGAGCTTGATTCACCCCTCCACTTT CASRELDSPLHF